The 7 T cell receptor beta chains below were found in one sample sequenced in a study of blood T cell repertoires in COVID-19. Produced via immunoSEQ multiplex PCR; TCRdb's table is partial and in-frame only. Of fewer than 110,000 clones in the sample, 85% to 95% are singletons; the top ten hold roughly 5.6%. Material for sequencing was peripheral blood. The origin of the receptors is a man over 45 with active COVID-19.

V usage is TRBV5-1 and J usage is TRBJ1-2; D is possibly TRBD1 (6 bases). The germline V gene has CDR1 SGHRS and CDR2 YFSETQ. The germline V and J ends were trimmed by 4 bases and 4 bases, with 14 bases remaining between them. This CDR3 comprises 14 residues. This CDR3 is CASSLETGAYGYTF. CDR3 DNA: TGCGCCAGCAGCCTGGAGACAGGAGCCTATGGCTACACCTTC.

The chain couples TRBV4-2 to TRBJ2-1, with TRBD1 as a possible D gene (6 bases). V gave up 1 base and J gave up 5 bases, with 12 bases separating them. CDR1 and CDR2 (germline): LGHNA, YNFKEQ. The CDR3 spans 15 residues. CDR3 protein: CASSQVDGGHNEQFF. As DNA, the CDR3 is TGTGCCAGCAGCCAAGTTGATGGGGGCCACAATGAGCAGTTCTTC.

The chain links TRBV9 to TRBJ2-3; TRBD1 might be the D (6 bases). CDR3 size: 13 residues. Germline V gives CDR1 SGDLS, CDR2 YYNGEE. V gave up 0 bases and J gave up 4 bases, with 6 bases separating them. The CDR3: CASSVEGADTQYF. Here the CDR3 DNA reads TGTGCCAGCAGCGTAGAGGGGGCAGATACGCAGTATTTT.

The genes are TRBV20-1 and TRBJ2-5; D possibly corresponds to TRBD1 (6 bases). The better agreement between TRBJ2-7 and the DNA end casts doubt on the J call. This CDR3 comprises 18 residues. From germline, CDR1 is DFQATT and CDR2 SNEGSKA (reference sequence). The chain's CDR3 is CSASGTLIGTRSSYEQYF. The CDR3 DNA reads as TGCAGTGCTAGTGGTACCCTAATCGGGACAAGGAGCTCCTACGAGCAGTACTTC.

This clone was picked up one time. The J gene is TRBJ2-1, the V gene TRBV19; the D gene is possibly TRBD2 (6 bases). Trimming removed 5 bases at V and 8 bases at J, with 13 bases between. The CDR3 totals 13 residues. CDR1 is LNHDA, CDR2 SQIVND, per germline (reference sequence). The CDR3 loop is CASSGLSPDEQFF. The CDR3 DNA sequence: TGTGCCAGTAGTGGACTATCTCCCGATGAGCAGTTCTTC.

The V and J genes are TRBV2 and TRBJ2-1; weak D call: TRBD2 (5 bases). Trimming left V 7 bases short and J 5 bases short, with 21 bases between. Germline CDR1 SNHLY, CDR2 FYNNEI. The CDR3 totals 16 residues. The CDR3 here is CASTILATHGNNEQFF. The DNA for the CDR3 is TGTGCCAGCACCATCCTAGCAACCCACGGTAACAATGAGCAGTTCTTC.

This clone was counted a single time. V and J are TRBV5-1 and TRBJ2-5; 12 bases line up with TRBD1. Germline CDR1 SGHRS, CDR2 YFSETQ. This CDR3 comprises 20 residues. Losses at the gene ends were 1 base for V and 0 bases for J; bases not matched to a gene: 13. The DNA for the CDR3 is TGCGCCAGCAGCTTGACTAAGGGGACAGGGGGCCTTGACTACCAAGAGACCCAGTACTTC. This translates into CASSLTKGTGGLDYQETQYF.